The T cell receptor (beta chain) described here comes from a study of T-cell memory formation after mild COVID-19. TCRdb processed the 5' RACE reads anew with MiXCR; each CDR3 protein has one entry. The sample lists around 340,000 distinct CDR3 sequences, over 10% occurring once. The V and J ends lost 5 bases and 15 bases, in that order; junction bases with no gene match: 15. The CDR3 sequence is 14 residues long. Germline V gene data show CDR1 as SEHNR and CDR2 as FQNEAQ (reference sequence). This sequence originates from a man aged 18-30 years who had mild COVID-19 (a few samples of this study predate the infection). Cell type and time point are not known. This chain links TRBV7-9 with TRBJ2-1, with TRBD1 identical over 8 bases. Sequencing was performed on PBMCs or a T cell subset sorted from them (not recorded which). The CDR3 sequence: CASSPPLLGQGLFF. In DNA, the CDR3 is TGTGCCAGCAGCCCACCATTACTAGGACAGGGTCTGTTCTTC.